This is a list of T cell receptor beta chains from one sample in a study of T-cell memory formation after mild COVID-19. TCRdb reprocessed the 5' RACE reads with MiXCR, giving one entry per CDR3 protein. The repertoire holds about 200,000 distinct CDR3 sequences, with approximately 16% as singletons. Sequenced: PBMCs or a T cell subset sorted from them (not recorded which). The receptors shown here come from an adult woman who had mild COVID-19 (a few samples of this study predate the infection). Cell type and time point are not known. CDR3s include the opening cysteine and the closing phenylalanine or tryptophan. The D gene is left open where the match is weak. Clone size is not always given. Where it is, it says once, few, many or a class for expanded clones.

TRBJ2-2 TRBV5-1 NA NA CATLSHGELFF TGCGCCACCCTTTCGCACGGGGAGCTGTTTTTT
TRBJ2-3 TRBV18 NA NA CASSPPWDGTDTQYF TGTGCCAGCTCACCACCGTGGGATGGCACAGATACGCAGTATTTT
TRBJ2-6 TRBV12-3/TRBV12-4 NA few CASSTYRDSGANVLTF TGTGCCAGCAGTACTTACAGGGACTCTGGGGCCAACGTCCTGACTTTC
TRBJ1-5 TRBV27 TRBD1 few CASSGQGANQPQHF TGTGCCAGCAGTGGACAGGGGGCGAATCAGCCCCAGCATTTT
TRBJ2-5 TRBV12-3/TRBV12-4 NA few CASSVRTAPQETQYF TGTGCCAGCAGTGTCAGGACAGCGCCTCAAGAGACCCAGTACTTC
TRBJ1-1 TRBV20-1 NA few CSARDRRVRGDTEAFF TGCAGTGCTAGAGATCGTAGGGTCCGGGGGGACACTGAAGCTTTCTTT
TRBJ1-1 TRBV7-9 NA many CASSLAGGDNTEAFF TGTGCCAGCAGCTTAGCCGGGGGTGACAACACTGAAGCTTTCTTT
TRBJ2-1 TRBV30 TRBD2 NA CAWNSGRRDEQFF TGTGCCTGGAATAGCGGGAGAAGAGATGAGCAGTTCTTC
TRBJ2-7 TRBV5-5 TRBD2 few CASSVGTSGAYEQYF TGTGCCAGCAGCGTGGGGACTAGCGGGGCCTACGAGCAGTACTTC
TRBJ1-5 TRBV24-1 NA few CATSDDGRAQPQHF TGTGCCACCAGTGACGACGGACGAGCTCAGCCCCAGCATTTT
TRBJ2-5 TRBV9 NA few CASSVGTSTLETQYF TGTGCCAGCAGCGTAGGAACTAGCACTTTGGAGACCCAGTACTTC
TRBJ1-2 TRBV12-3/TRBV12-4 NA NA CASRTDGSYGYTF TGTGCCAGCAGAACGGACGGCTCATATGGCTACACCTTC
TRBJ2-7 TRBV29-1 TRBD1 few CSVLGQASSYEQYF TGCAGCGTCTTGGGACAGGCGAGCTCCTACGAGCAGTACTTC
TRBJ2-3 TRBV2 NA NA CASSFVGAGPTDTQYF TGTGCCAGCAGTTTTGTTGGGGCAGGGCCAACAGATACGCAGTATTTT
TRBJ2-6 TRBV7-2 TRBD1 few CASSLARTGVGANVLTF TGTGCCAGCAGCTTAGCCCGGACAGGGGTCGGGGCCAACGTCCTGACTTTC
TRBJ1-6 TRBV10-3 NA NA CAISDVESTHNSPLHF TGTGCCATCAGTGACGTCGAGAGCACCCATAATTCACCCCTCCACTTT
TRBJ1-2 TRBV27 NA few CASSLGGSYGYTF TGTGCCAGCAGTTTGGGTGGTAGCTATGGCTACACCTTC
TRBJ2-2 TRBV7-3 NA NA CASSLNLAGVDVGELFF TGTGCCAGCAGCTTAAATCTGGCAGGGGTTGATGTCGGGGAGCTGTTTTTT
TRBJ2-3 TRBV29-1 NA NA CSASTAPGGTQYF TGCAGCGCCTCGACAGCCCCAGGCGGTACGCAGTATTTT
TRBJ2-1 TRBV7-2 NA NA CASSPRLPNEQFF TGTGCCAGCAGCCCGCGACTGCCCAATGAGCAGTTCTTC